The TCR beta chain described here comes from a study of regulatory T cells in long-lasting Graves disease (dated by TCRdb to the early 2020s). Turning to the overall study: Newly diagnosed Graves' disease patients had taken antithyroid drugs for less than 3 months. This study used TCR sequencing and RNA sequencing of peripheral blood to compare persistent Graves' disease patients against newly diagnosed Graves' disease patients. A total of roughly 35 samples were covered by TCR sequencing, comprising some 13 persistent and roughly 20 newly diagnosed Graves' disease patients. The study took place in China and was registered as a clinical trial.

General conclusions and limits of the study: TRBV28, TRBJ1-2 and TRBJ2-5 were preferentially used in persistent disease, while TRBV20-1 and TRBJ2-1 were favored in newly diagnosed disease. Only the TCR beta chain was sequenced and analyzed. Because the primary lesion, thyroid tissue, could not be accessed, the study looked at peripheral blood alone. Compared with newly diagnosed patients, persistent Graves' disease patients had lower TCR Shannon entropy and fewer highly expanded clones, which suggests clonal expansion. More public clonotypes were shared among persistent patients (under 3,000) than among newly diagnosed patients (over 900). The small sample size was acknowledged by the authors as a limitation that may reduce accuracy.

Based on the germline V gene, the CDR1 and CDR2 sequences are SGHTA and FQGNSA. The CDR3 starts with the cysteine, ends with the phenylalanine, and has 15 residues. Kept here is only the CDR3 DNA, which spans 45 bases and is read in frame from base 1. For this chain, trimming is 5 bases at the V end and 4 bases at the J end, and the number of junction bases without a gene match is 10. The sample's time point label is to be understood as: newly diagnosed GD, antithyroid drugs for less than 3 months. For both TCR sequencing and RNA sequencing, RNA was extracted from PBMCs in TRIzol. The diagnosis of Graves' disease followed American Thyroid Association guidelines. Recruitment of patients was carried out at an endocrinology department in Xi'an, China. Each patient gave 7 to 9.5 milliliters of peripheral blood, collected in an EDTA anticoagulant tube. Ficoll Paque Plus density gradient separation was used to isolate PBMCs, and no further T cell sorting was performed. An Agilent 2100 Bioanalyzer and agarose gel were used to check RNA quality, while a NanoDrop 2000 measured RNA concentration.

This clonotype was observed many times. No antigen is known for it. No much larger clone is present one base from it, and per-base qualities are unavailable. Libraries were prepared through multiplex PCR. The listed sequencing device is Illumina HiSeq 4000. To build TCR beta libraries, CDR3 regions were amplified by Arm-PCR using iRepertoire HTBI primers. Before sequencing, the PCR products underwent gel purification. In the source study's methods: Gene usage analysis of CDR3 amino acid clonotypes relied on the roughly 60 TRBV and around 14 TRBJ segments identified across samples. COPE and FqMerger were used to merge the filtered high-quality paired reads into contigs. BLAST was used to align contigs to IMGT TRBV, TRBD and TRBJ reference genes, and CDR3 was defined according to IMGT. Highly expanded clones were defined as clonotypes with a frequency above 0.1%. Shannon entropy was used to measure repertoire diversity, and the Gini coefficient was used to measure V-J evenness. Public clonotypes were defined as clonotypes shared by more than one individual. TCRdb handled the public reads itself, with Q25 trimming in fastp and clone calling in MiXCR, and kept productive beta chains. Identical CDR3 protein sequences are pooled into one entry, listed with their most common genes and DNA. These V and J calls are TCRdb output, not the study's own analysis. The sample contains 350,000 to 500,000 distinct CDR3 sequences, about 15% of them found a single time. The ten largest clonotypes hold about 23% of the sample.

This sample was shared with a second study, whose subject was T cells in Graves' hyperthyroidism and ophthalmopathy. As the second paper documents: Graves' hyperthyroidism was defined as stable when no progression to ophthalmopathy occurred over 18 months of follow-up. Hyperthyroidism patients were newly diagnosed, had a disease duration of under 2 months, and were aged 18 to 65 years. The study excluded patients with uncontrolled infections, other autoimmune diseases, pregnancy or lactation. Diagnoses relied on clinical symptoms, serum thyroxine and TRAb, thyroid ultrasound and orbital computed tomography. The TCR CDR3 was subjected to a first round of RT-PCR using the HTBI primer set and the Qiagen OneStep RT-PCR kit. Most expanded thyroid clonotypes (frequency above 0.001) were also detected in blood, suggesting blood repertoires may reflect thyroid immune responses. A model built on a 13 V-J signature distinguished ophthalmopathy from stable hyperthyroidism, reaching over 85% sensitivity and approximately 81% specificity in cross-validation and 80%/75% in testing. In validation, progression to ophthalmopathy was predicted by the model with 70.59% sensitivity and roughly 76% specificity, a median of approximately 6.5 months before onset. To identify TCR V-J signatures that set the groups apart, the researchers used a discovery cohort of about a hundred patients, made up of fewer than 50 with Graves' ophthalmopathy and some 60 with stable Graves' hyperthyroidism. Prospective prediction of ophthalmopathy was tested in an independent validation cohort consisting of about 19 hyperthyroidism patients and approximately 16 patients who later progressed to ophthalmopathy. The approximately 100 discovery patients were divided at random into training and test sets in a 7:3 ratio. The study also compared thyroid tissue and blood T-cell repertoires from over 5 Graves' hyperthyroidism patients. Following sampling, methimazole starting at 30 mg daily was given to hyperthyroidism patients, and high-dose intravenous methylprednisolone was given to ophthalmopathy patients. Libraries were constructed in a second round of multiplex PCR, after which size selection and purification were carried out. Paired-end sequencing of the libraries was performed with 100 bp reads on an Illumina HiSeq2000. SOAPnuke was used to process the raw data, throwing out any read that contained adapters or uncalled bases, had a mean Phred below 15, or lacked an exact constant-primer or identifier match. High-quality paired reads were merged with COPE v1.2.5, and unique nucleotide sequences were defined as clonotypes. MiTCR v1.1 was used to align the clonotypes against IMGT TRBV, TRBD and TRBJ reference segments. Only V-J combinations with frequency above 0.0001, covering roughly 99% of repertoires, were analysed. The TCS score was defined as F50 (clonal expansion) divided by E x V (chaos), with BLOSUM62-based TCRdist calculated between CDR3 peptides within each V-J. Welch's t-statistics and random forest reduced around 510 V-J features to some 14, which were used in a naive Bayes classifier (R e1071). No statistical method was used to fix the sample size in advance, and group allocation was not hidden from the investigators. The paper describes TCR Vbeta CDR3 sequencing of roughly 130 peripheral blood samples, made up of 43 ophthalmopathy patients, 70 to 75 hyperthyroidism patients and 17 progressor patients.

Recombination joined TRBV7-2 with TRBJ2-7; TRBD2 lines up with 8 middle nucleotides. This clonotype was obtained from a woman aged 18-29 years with Graves disease. Donor details come from another sample of the same person, matched by shared clones. The sequenced sample was peripheral blood mononuclear cells (PBMCs), obtained at new diagnosis, from a patient treated with antithyroid drugs. CDR3 protein: CASSADSGSWYEQYF. At the DNA level, the sequence is TGTGCCAGCAGCGCGGACAGCGGGAGTTGGTACGAGCAGTACTTC.